This TCR beta chain was captured by sequencing in a study of control samples from healthy donors and cancer patients. Method: immunoSEQ multiplex PCR; TCRdb's copy keeps in-frame clones and lacks some. The repertoire consists of 100,000 to 150,000 clones, with about 93% occurring once and the leading ten covering approximately 1.7%. Per germline, CDR1 ENHRY and CDR2 SYGVKD. The CDR3 has 16 residues. The V gene lost 2 bases and the J gene lost 1 base, with 12 bases spanning the gap. The sequencing input was PBMCs. The receptor was isolated from a man aged 50-60 years with head and neck cancer. The chain employs TRBV10-3 and TRBJ2-1, with D perhaps matching TRBD2 (6 bases). This chain's CDR3 is CAISEIGGESYNEQFF. As DNA, the CDR3 is TGTGCCATCAGTGAGATTGGAGGGGAATCCTACAATGAGCAGTTCTTC.